This record looks at one T cell receptor (beta chain) sequence and its context. Its antigen remains unidentified. The sequenced target, TCR beta, came from blood CD8+ and CD4+ T cells. Negative isolation was used for CD8+ and CD4+ T cells and FACS enrichment for TEMRA cells. With V trimmed by 8 bases and J by 5 bases, 4 bases remained unmatched. CDR1 SGHTA and CDR2 FQGTGA come from the germline V gene. This CDR3 has 12 amino acids. A quantity of about 0.45 to 1 ug RNA underwent reverse transcription using random hexamers. By means of immunoSEQ multiplex PCR, TCR beta CDR3 spanning 54 Vbeta and 13 Jbeta underwent amplification. TCRdb itself ran the immunoSEQ multiplex PCR reads through MiXCR, one entry per CDR3 protein. The table records over 200,000 distinct CDR3 sequences, 85% to 95% of them present only once. The sample is drawn from a study of CD8 T cells in Susac syndrome. Study-level results: The number of individuals included in the study's TCR sequencing and HLA analysis was acknowledged as relatively small.

The source of this sequence is a human donor with multiple sclerosis. Sequencing was carried out using CD4+ T cells from PBMCs. The chain combines TRBV7-3 with TRBJ1-1; TRBD1 aligns across 8 bases. CDR3 region: CASGYRGTEAFF. The CDR3 coding sequence is TGTGCCAGCGGATACAGGGGGACTGAAGCTTTCTTT.